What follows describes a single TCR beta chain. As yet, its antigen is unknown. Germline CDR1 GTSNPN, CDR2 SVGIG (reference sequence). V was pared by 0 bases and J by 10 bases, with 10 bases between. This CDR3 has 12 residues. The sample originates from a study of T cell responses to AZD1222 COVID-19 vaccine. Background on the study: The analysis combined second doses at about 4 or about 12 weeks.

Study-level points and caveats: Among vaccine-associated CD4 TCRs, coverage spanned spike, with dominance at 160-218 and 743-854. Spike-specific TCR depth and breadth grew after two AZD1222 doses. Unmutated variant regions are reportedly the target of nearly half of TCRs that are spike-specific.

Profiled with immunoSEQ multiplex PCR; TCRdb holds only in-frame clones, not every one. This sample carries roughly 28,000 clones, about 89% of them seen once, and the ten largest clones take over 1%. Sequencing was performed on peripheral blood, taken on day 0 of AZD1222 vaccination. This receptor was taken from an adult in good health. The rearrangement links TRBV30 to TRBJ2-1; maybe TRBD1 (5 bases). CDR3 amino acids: CAWSVGAVEQFF. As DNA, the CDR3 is TGTGCCTGGAGTGTAGGGGCAGTGGAGCAGTTCTTC.